This T cell receptor (beta chain) was captured in a study of cytomegalovirus exposure and HLA in healthy donors. The CDR3 runs to 13 residues. Trimming removed 7 bases from V and 5 bases from J, with 14 bases in between. Germline V gene sequence: CDR1 LNHDA, CDR2 SQIVND (reference sequence). Sequenced by immunoSEQ multiplex PCR; TCRdb stores in-frame clones only, minus some. The sample gives around 400,000 clones, 86% of which show up once; around 0.8% is in the top ten. A remark on this clone: Antigen: not known.

Study-level results: Cytomegalovirus status was reportedly diagnosed by the classifier with high sensitivity and specificity. In vitro confirmation showed three CMV-associated chains to be CMV antigen specific.

Specimen: PBMCs. J is TRBJ1-2 and V is TRBV19, with a possible D match to TRBD1 (5 bases). This TCR was recovered from a woman aged 18-29 years in good health and CMV-seronegative. The CDR3 DNA sequence: TGTGCCAGTAAAGATTCAGGGAAATATGGCTACACCTTC. Its protein is CASKDSGKYGYTF.